A selection of T cell receptor beta chains follows, all from one sample in a study of T cells in Graves' hyperthyroidism and ophthalmopathy. TCRdb reanalysed the multiplex PCR reads using MiXCR and keeps one entry per CDR3 protein. This table holds 550,000 to 600,000 distinct CDR3 sequences, approximately 15% found once. The sample comprised blood. These receptors were obtained from a woman between 18 and 29 years old with Graves' ophthalmopathy. CDR3s include the opening cysteine and the closing phenylalanine or tryptophan. A D gene is named only where the DNA matches it firmly. Clone size is shown for a subset of rows, as once, few, many or a class of expanded clone.

clone size	V gene	J gene	D gene	CDR3 protein	CDR3 DNA
-	TRBV27	TRBJ2-3	-	CASRSGTHTDTQYF	TGTGCCAGCCGATCCGGGACACACACAGATACGCAGTATTTT
-	TRBV7-9	TRBJ2-6	-	CASSFPGALSGANVLTF	TGTGCCAGCAGCTTCCCAGGGGCGCTTTCTGGGGCCAACGTCCTGACTTTC
few	TRBV4-1	TRBJ2-7	-	CASSQLPPPFYEQYF	TGCGCCAGCAGCCAACTCCCCCCCCCTTTTTACGAGCAGTACTTC
many	TRBV28	TRBJ1-6	-	CASSSAGTLYNSPLHF	TGTGCCAGCAGTTCGGCCGGGACACTTTATAATTCACCCCTCCACTTT
many	TRBV12-3/TRBV12-4	TRBJ2-1	-	CASSRDNEQFF	TGTGCCAGCAGCCGCGACAATGAGCAGTTCTTC
-	TRBV10-3	TRBJ1-6	-	CAISGKAGHSSPLHF	TGTGCCATCAGTGGAAAGGCAGGGCATTCTTCACCCCTCCACTTT
many	TRBV6-2/TRBV6-3	TRBJ1-5	TRBD1	CASSRTGLNQPQHF	TGTGCCAGCAGTCGGACAGGGCTCAATCAGCCCCAGCATTTT
few	TRBV5-1	TRBJ2-6	TRBD1	CASSPTGGAGANVLTF	TGCGCCAGCAGCCCTACAGGGGGCGCTGGGGCCAACGTCCTGACTTTC
-	TRBV7-3	TRBJ2-1	TRBD1	CASSEQGVGEGEQFF	TGTGCCAGCAGCGAACAGGGGGTAGGTGAGGGTGAGCAGTTCTTC
-	TRBV18	TRBJ2-5	TRBD2	CASSPLAGGPQETQYF	TGTGCCAGCTCACCACTAGCGGGAGGGCCGCAAGAGACCCAGTACTTC
many	TRBV7-2	TRBJ2-2	-	CASSLDYSTGELFF	TGTGCCAGCAGCTTAGATTACAGCACCGGGGAGCTGTTTTTT
many	TRBV28	TRBJ2-1	-	CASSLFVPSAGSNEQFF	TGTGCCAGCAGTTTATTCGTCCCTTCGGCAGGGAGCAATGAGCAGTTCTTC
-	TRBV7-2	TRBJ2-2	TRBD2	CASSFPRTGTSGRPNTGELFF	TGTGCCAGCAGCTTCCCCAGGACCGGGACTAGCGGGAGGCCGAACACCGGGGAGCTGTTTTTT
many	TRBV3-1	TRBJ1-2	TRBD1	CASSLAGTGYYTF	TGTGCCAGCAGCCTCGCCGGGACAGGTTACTACACCTTC
-	TRBV25-1	TRBJ1-2	-	CASSARVAQYGYTF	TGTGCCAGCAGTGCGAGGGTAGCTCAATATGGCTACACCTTC
-	TRBV27	TRBJ2-1	-	CASKTGTYNEQFF	TGTGCCAGCAAGACCGGGACCTACAATGAGCAGTTCTTC
few	TRBV6-1	TRBJ2-5	TRBD2	CASSLGFFASGRKETQYF	TGTGCCAGCAGTTTGGGCTTTTTTGCTAGCGGGAGAAAAGAGACCCAGTACTTC
many	TRBV6-1	TRBJ2-1	TRBD2	CASSVLAGAWNEQFF	TGTGCCAGCAGTGTACTAGCGGGAGCCTGGAATGAGCAGTTCTTC
many	TRBV28	TRBJ2-1	TRBD2	CASSLWLAGSLNNEQFF	TGTGCCAGCAGTTTATGGCTAGCGGGATCGCTGAACAATGAGCAGTTCTTC
many	TRBV30	TRBJ1-1	-	CAWTRMWVNTEAFF	TGTGCCTGGACCCGGATGTGGGTGAACACTGAAGCTTTCTTT
-	TRBV6-5	TRBJ2-6	-	CASSLAHSGANVLTF	TGTGCCAGCAGTTTGGCCCACTCTGGGGCCAACGTCCTGACTTTC
many	TRBV2	TRBJ1-1	TRBD1	CARETGTASRGTEAFF	TGTGCCAGAGAGACCGGGACAGCTTCCAGGGGCACTGAAGCTTTCTTT
few	TRBV20-1	TRBJ2-7	TRBD1	CSARGQGGGQYF	TGCAGTGCCCGTGGACAGGGAGGAGGGCAGTACTTC
-	TRBV7-8	TRBJ2-7	-	CASSHRRDWGVNEQYF	TGTGCCAGCAGCCACCGCCGGGACTGGGGAGTTAACGAGCAGTACTTC
many	TRBV20-1	TRBJ2-3	-	CSASLGSGSTDTQYF	TGCAGTGCTAGTCTGGGGAGCGGTAGCACAGATACGCAGTATTTT
many	TRBV30	TRBJ2-2	TRBD1	CAWMGQADTGELFF	TGTGCCTGGATGGGACAGGCAGACACCGGGGAGCTGTTTTTT
many	TRBV7-9	TRBJ1-3	TRBD1	CASSSTGQNGNTIYF	TGTGCCAGCAGCTCAACGGGACAGAACGGAAACACCATATATTTT
many	TRBV7-9	TRBJ2-1	TRBD2	CASSFGLAEYNEQFF	TGTGCCAGCAGCTTCGGGCTAGCGGAGTACAATGAGCAGTTCTTC
few	TRBV29-1	TRBJ2-7	-	CSVSPGPEQYF	TGCAGCGTGAGTCCGGGGCCCGAGCAGTACTTC
few	TRBV6-1	TRBJ2-2	-	CASSALTGELFF	TGTGCCAGCAGCGCCCTTACCGGGGAGCTGTTTTTT
few	TRBV12-3/TRBV12-4	TRBJ1-2	TRBD1	CASTSQGTGYGYTF	TGTGCCAGCACCTCACAGGGGACGGGGTATGGCTACACCTTC
many	TRBV12-3/TRBV12-4	TRBJ2-5	TRBD1	CASSPSRDRGGGETQYF	TGTGCCAGCAGCCCTAGCCGGGACAGGGGTGGAGGAGAGACCCAGTACTTC
many	TRBV12-3/TRBV12-4	TRBJ2-7	-	CASSPTQRTRRTYEQYF	TGTGCCAGCAGCCCTACCCAAAGGACCCGTAGGACTTACGAGCAGTACTTC
few	TRBV3-1	TRBJ2-6	-	CASSQSDGSGANVLTF	TGTGCCAGCAGCCAATCGGACGGGTCTGGGGCCAACGTCCTGACTTTC